These 27 T cell receptor beta chains originate from one sample sequenced in a study of blood T cell repertoires in COVID-19. Only in-frame clones appear in the TCRdb table, and some are missing; sequencing was by immunoSEQ multiplex PCR. The sample lists around 300,000 clones, roughly 88% occurring once. The sequenced material came from peripheral blood. These receptors all stem from a woman in her seventies with acute or convalescent COVID-19.

The rearrangement links TRBV18 to TRBJ1-1; D not certain. Germline CDR1 is KGHSH and CDR2 is LQKENI. Between the trimmed V and J ends, which lost 2 bases and 7 bases, there was a span of 8 bases. This CDR3 has 12 residues. CDR3 bases: TGTGCCAGCTCACCAACGAGGGATGAAGCTTTCTTT. Its protein is CASSPTRDEAFF.

This clone was counted between two and nine times. This rearrangement joins TRBV6-5 to TRBJ1-2, with 8 bases aligning to TRBD1. The V segment lost 6 bases and the J segment 6 bases; nucleotides outside the gene matches: 6. The germline CDR1 and CDR2 sequences are MNHEY and SVGAGI. The CDR3 spans 13 residues. CDR3 DNA sequence: TGTGCCAGCAGCTACGGACAGGGTAATGGCTACACCTTC. It codes for CASSYGQGNGYTF.

As DNA, the CDR3 is TGTGCCAGCAGCTCTGGAACAGGGACCGGGGAGCTGTTTTTT. Translated: CASSSGTGTGELFF. The rearrangement joins TRBV5-4 to TRBJ2-2, with D perhaps TRBD1 (6 bases). V was trimmed by 3 bases and J by 5 bases, leaving 11 bases between them. The CDR3 covers 14 residues. The germline gives CDR1 SGHNT, CDR2 YYREEE (reference sequence).

This sequence joins TRBV18 and TRBJ1-1; 10 nucleotides match TRBD1. This CDR3 has 16 amino acids. Germline-derived CDR1 and CDR2 are KGHSH and LQKENI. V lost 4 bases to trimming and J lost 1 base; unmatched junction nucleotides: 6. The CDR3 is CASSLRQGARNTEAFF. In nucleotides, the CDR3 is TGTGCCAGCTCACTTAGACAGGGGGCTCGGAACACTGAAGCTTTCTTT.

As DNA, the CDR3 is TGCGCCAGCAGCCAAGAAGTGCTAGCGGGGGGGCAGGGCGGGGAGCTGTTTTTT. Protein product: CASSQEVLAGGQGGELFF. The chain carries TRBV4-1 and TRBJ2-2; 12 bases align to TRBD2. This CDR3 region has 18 residues. V lost 0 bases to trimming and J lost 7 bases; unmatched junction nucleotides: 9. Germline-derived CDR1 and CDR2 are MGHRA and YSYEKL.

The CDR3 spells CASSSGLGNEQYF. The CDR3 DNA follows: TGTGCCAGCAGTTCCGGACTAGGAAACGAGCAGTACTTC. This chain uses TRBV28 with TRBJ2-7; 7 bases match TRBD2. CDR1 is MDHEN and CDR2 is SYDVKM in the germline V gene. The CDR3 has 13 amino acids. V was pared by 4 bases and J by 5 bases, with 5 bases of the junction left unmatched.

CDR3: CASSFPDHSGYEQYF. The CDR3 coding sequence is TGTGCCAGCAGCTTCCCAGACCACTCGGGCTACGAGCAGTACTTC. V usage is TRBV7-8 and J usage is TRBJ2-7; the D is unclear. The germline V and J ends were trimmed by 3 bases and 3 bases, with 15 bases remaining between them. Germline V gene sequence: CDR1 SGHVS, CDR2 FQNEAQ. This CDR3 is 15 amino acids long.

This sequence joins TRBV18 and TRBJ2-2; TRBD2 might be the D (5 bases). Germline CDR1 and CDR2: KGHSH and LQKENI. Trimming took off 2 bases at V and 7 bases at J, with 8 bases between the two ends. This CDR3 region has 13 residues. CDR3 region: CASSPTGNGELFF. Written as DNA, the CDR3 is TGTGCCAGCTCACCAACCGGGAACGGGGAGCTGTTTTTT.

This chain links TRBV7-9 with TRBJ2-5; TRBD1 matches 9 bases. V gave up 5 bases and J gave up 4 bases; unmatched junction bases: 8. CDR1 is SEHNR, CDR2 FQNEAQ, per germline (reference sequence). The CDR3 has 15 amino acids. CDR3 in amino acids: CASSRGQGMVETQYF. The CDR3 DNA is TGTGCCAGCAGCCGGGGACAGGGAATGGTAGAGACCCAGTACTTC.

The gene calls are TRBV11-3 and TRBJ2-2; TRBD1 aligns across 7 bases. Germline lookup yields CDR1 SGHNT and CDR2 YENEEA. This CDR3 is built from 15 residues. V was pared by 4 bases and J by 0 bases, with 2 bases of the junction left unmatched. This CDR3 reads CASSSQGANTGELFF. The CDR3 DNA is TGTGCCAGCAGCTCCCAGGGGGCGAACACCGGGGAGCTGTTTTTT.

The chain combines TRBV7-3 with TRBJ2-7; 8 positions agree with TRBD1. Germline CDR1 SGHTA, CDR2 FQGTGA. V dropped 1 base and J dropped 4; count of bases not matched to a gene: 6. The CDR3 spans 15 residues. The CDR3 here is CASSLRSQGGYEQYF. CDR3 nucleotides: TGTGCCAGCAGCTTAAGATCACAGGGGGGATACGAGCAGTACTTC.

The chain uses TRBV27 and TRBJ2-7, with TRBD1 matching 9 bases. The CDR3 consists of 13 residues. The germline V gene encodes CDR1 MNHEY and CDR2 SMNVEV (reference sequence). Trimming cost V 4 bases and J 7 bases; bases outside gene matches: 5. Here the CDR3 reads CASSSGQGREQYF. The DNA of the CDR3 is TGTGCCAGCAGTTCGGGACAGGGTAGAGAGCAGTACTTC.

The table lists this clone with a few counts. The V and J genes are TRBV2 and TRBJ2-7, with D perhaps TRBD1 (5 bases). CDR3 length equals 12 residues. The V end was cut by 6 bases, the J end by 4 bases, with 10 bases between. Germline assignment: CDR1 SNHLY and CDR2 FYNNEI. The DNA of the CDR3 is TGTGCCAGCAGGTTAGACAGATACGAGCAGTACTTC. It translates to CASRLDRYEQYF.

The V and J genes are TRBV20-1 and TRBJ2-2; D is uncertain. Between the trimmed V and J ends, which lost 3 bases and 2 bases, there was a span of 4 bases. CDR1 and CDR2 from the germline V gene are DFQATT and SNEGSKA (reference sequence). The CDR3 sequence is 12 residues long. The chain's CDR3 is CSASSNTGELFF. As DNA, the CDR3 is TGCAGTGCTAGTTCTAACACCGGGGAGCTGTTTTTT.

The chain employs TRBV11-2 and TRBJ2-3; D may be TRBD2 (6 bases). The V gene's germline CDR1 is SGHAT and CDR2 FQNNGV. This CDR3 spans 13 amino acids. Trimming removed 5 bases at V and 5 bases at J, with 11 bases between. CDR3 sequence reads: CASSRDFGDTQYF. The DNA for the CDR3 is TGTGCCAGCAGCCGGGACTTTGGAGATACGCAGTATTTT.

The chain is built from TRBV7-9 and TRBJ1-2, with D hard to call. CDR3 length: 11 residues. From germline, CDR1 is SEHNR and CDR2 FQNEAQ (reference sequence). The V end lost 3 bases, the J end lost 13 bases, and 12 bases lay between the germline ends. The CDR3 nucleotides are TGTGCCAGCAGCTTGGGCCAGGCCCCCACCTTC. This translates into CASSLGQAPTF.

This clone showed up just once. The chain couples TRBV7-2 to TRBJ2-1; TRBD2 might be the D (6 bases). The germline gives CDR1 SGHTA, CDR2 FQGNSA. The CDR3 is made up of 17 amino acids. V lost 6 bases, J lost 5 bases, and 23 bases lay in between. This CDR3 reads CASRPHSGASADNEQFF. CDR3 coding DNA: TGTGCCAGCAGACCGCACTCTGGGGCTAGCGCCGACAATGAGCAGTTCTTC.

This chain joins TRBV5-1 and TRBJ1-5, with a tentative D call TRBD1 (6 bases). The V end lost 4 bases, the J end lost 7 bases, and 18 bases lay between the germline ends. The CDR3 sequence is 15 residues long. Germline V gives CDR1 SGHRS, CDR2 YFSETQ. CDR3 in amino acids: CASSLSPGAAQPQHF. Here the CDR3 DNA reads TGCGCCAGCAGCCTGAGCCCAGGGGCGGCGCAGCCCCAGCATTTT.

The J gene is TRBJ2-7, the V gene TRBV19; D is perhaps TRBD2 (5 bases). Germline V gene lookup returns CDR1 LNHDA and CDR2 SQIVND (reference sequence). The CDR3 extends over 14 amino acids. V lost 4 bases, J lost 9 bases, and 19 bases lay in between. CDR3 bases: TGTGCCAGTAGTACTACTAGGATCTCCAGCGCGCAGTACTTC. Amino acids: CASSTTRISSAQYF.

This clone was detected once. The V call is TRBV14, the J call TRBJ1-1; D is unclear. Trimming left V 1 base short and J 0 bases short, with 9 bases between. The CDR3 runs to 15 residues. The V gene's germline CDR1 is SGHDN and CDR2 FVKESK. The CDR3 DNA follows: TGTGCCAGCAGCCAAGGAGGCGGCTTGAACACTGAAGCTTTCTTT. It encodes CASSQGGGLNTEAFF.

J is TRBJ2-7 and V is TRBV11-2; 7 nucleotides agree with TRBD1. The germline V gene has CDR1 SGHAT and CDR2 FQNNGV. V dropped 6 bases and J dropped 2; count of bases not matched to a gene: 13. This CDR3 comprises 16 residues. CDR3 protein: CASSPTGAALAYEQYF. The CDR3 region has the DNA TGTGCCAGCAGTCCTACAGGGGCGGCTCTGGCCTACGAGCAGTACTTC. The full variable domain, its missing parts supplied by reference TRBV11-2 and TRBJ2-7, is EAGVAQSPRYKIIEKRQSVAFWCNPISGHATLYWYQQILGQGPKLLIQFQNNGVVDDSQLPKDRFSAERLKGVDSTLKIQPAKLEDSAVYLCASSPTGAALAYEQYFGPGTRLTVT.

The rearrangement uses TRBV28 and TRBJ1-1, with 7 bases identical to TRBD1. Germline V gene lookup returns CDR1 MDHEN and CDR2 SYDVKM. With V trimmed by 6 bases and J by 5 bases, 12 bases remained unmatched. The length of the CDR3 is 15 residues. CDR3 sequence: CASRPAGGAWTEAFF. The CDR3 DNA sequence: TGTGCCAGCAGACCCGCAGGGGGAGCGTGGACTGAAGCTTTCTTT.

This clone came up a few times. CDR3 region: CAWSRGKTNEKLFF. CDR3 nucleotide sequence: TGTGCCTGGAGTAGGGGGAAAACTAATGAAAAACTGTTTTTT. J is TRBJ1-4 and V is TRBV30; maybe TRBD1 (6 bases). There are 14 residues in the CDR3. V lost 2 bases, J lost 1 base, and 8 bases lay in between. Germline assignment: CDR1 GTSNPN and CDR2 SVGIG (reference sequence).

This sequence joins TRBV10-3 and TRBJ1-2; D ambiguous. This CDR3 region has 16 residues. Germline loops: CDR1 ENHRY, CDR2 SYGVKD. With 0 bases removed from V and 3 bases from J, the gap between germline ends came to 14 bases. The CDR3 DNA reads as TGTGCCATCAGTGAGTCTCCGGAGGGCTGGGACTATGGCTACACCTTC. Amino acid sequence: CAISESPEGWDYGYTF.

This clone was observed once. This chain joins TRBV5-4 and TRBJ1-2, with 9 positions matching TRBD1. J lost 2 bases, V lost 3 bases, and 14 bases had no gene match. Per the germline V gene, CDR1 is SGHNT and CDR2 is YYREEE (reference sequence). The CDR3 consists of 18 residues. CDR3 protein: CASSSESLTGGENYGYTF. CDR3 coding DNA: TGTGCCAGCAGCTCCGAATCCCTGACAGGGGGTGAAAACTATGGCTACACCTTC.

The chain employs TRBV7-9 and TRBJ2-3; possibly TRBD2 for D (7 bases). CDR1 is SEHNR and CDR2 is FQNEAQ in the germline V gene (reference sequence). The V end was cut by 5 bases, the J end by 5 bases, with 17 bases between. This CDR3 contains 15 residues. The CDR3 nucleotides are TGTGCCAGCAGCGTCTCCGGGGGGCATGGAGATACGCAGTATTTT. Translating gives CASSVSGGHGDTQYF. Full variable domain (rest looked up from reference TRBV7-9 and TRBJ2-3): DTGVSQNPRHKITKRGQNVTFRCDPISEHNRLYWYRQTLGQGPEFLTYFQNEAQLEKSRLLSDRFSAERPKGSFSTLEIQRTEQGDSAMYLCASSVSGGHGDTQYFGPGTRLTVL.

The chain combines TRBV18 with TRBJ1-1, with D maybe TRBD1 (5 bases). The CDR3 is 14 amino acids. V lost 6 bases to trimming and J lost 5 bases, with 16 bases between them. The germline gives CDR1 KGHSH, CDR2 LQKENI. The CDR3 nucleotides read TGTGCCAGCTCCCCCACAGGACCTGGGACTGAAGCTTTCTTT. Translation: CASSPTGPGTEAFF. Full variable domain (missing parts from reference TRBV18 and TRBJ1-1): NAGVMQNPRHLVRRRGQEARLRCSPMKGHSHVYWYRQLPEEGLKFMVYLQKENIIDESGMPKERFSAEFPKEGPSILRIQQVVRGDSAAYFCASSPTGPGTEAFFGQGTRLTVV.